The 14 T cell receptor beta chains presented below share a single source sample, sequenced in a study of CD8 T cells in ankylosing spondylitis. TCRdb reanalysed the 5' RACE reads using MiXCR and keeps one entry per CDR3 protein. The data hold around 340,000 distinct CDR3 sequences, with 20% to 25% observed a single time. Source material: blood, either unsorted or a sorted T cell fraction (not recorded which). These receptors came from a male donor with ankylosing spondylitis or in good health (not recorded which).

V and J are TRBV7-9 and TRBJ1-1, with D unclear. The germline V gene encodes CDR1 SEHNR and CDR2 FQNEAQ (reference sequence). This CDR3 is 12 amino acids long. V lost 11 bases and J 1 base, leaving 11 bases between the germline ends. CDR3 nucleotide sequence: TGTGCCTCCGGGCCGTCGAACACTGAAGCTTTCTTT. Its translation is CASGPSNTEAFF.

This clonotype was found a few times. The chain uses TRBV30 and TRBJ2-7, with D hard to call. Between the trimmed V and J ends, which lost 4 bases and 0 bases, there was a span of 7 bases. CDR1 and CDR2 from the germline V gene are GTSNPN and SVGIG (reference sequence). CDR3 size: 12 residues. The CDR3 loop is CAWTDGSYEQYF. CDR3 sequence (DNA): TGTGCCTGGACGGACGGCTCCTACGAGCAGTACTTC.

This chain connects TRBV5-5 to TRBJ2-1; 8 bases are shared with TRBD1. CDR1 and CDR2 from the germline V gene are SGHKS and YYEKEE (reference sequence). The trim removed 0 bases at V and 3 bases at J, leaving 8 bases unmatched. The CDR3 is made up of 17 amino acids. The CDR3 reads CASSLGNQGALYNEQFF. Written as DNA, the CDR3 is TGTGCCAGCAGCTTGGGGAACCAGGGGGCTCTCTACAATGAGCAGTTCTTC.

This clonotype was seen a few times. The chain employs TRBV6-6 and TRBJ2-1; D is perhaps TRBD1 (5 bases). Trimming removed 3 bases from V and 6 bases from J, with 9 bases in between. The CDR3 consists of 13 residues. Germline CDR1 and CDR2: MNHNY and SVGAGI (reference sequence). CDR3 in amino acids: CASSYDRFNEQFF. The CDR3 DNA is TGTGCCAGCAGTTATGACAGATTCAATGAGCAGTTCTTC.

This clonotype was found many times. V is TRBV12-3 or TRBV12-4 and J is TRBJ2-1; D is possibly TRBD1 (5 bases). CDR3 size: 15 residues. Trimming stripped 5 bases from V and 0 bases from J, with 11 bases between. DNA for the CDR3: TGTGCCAGCAGTCAGGACATGAGCTCCTACAATGAGCAGTTCTTC. Translating it yields CASSQDMSSYNEQFF.

The CDR3, as DNA: TGTGCCAGCTCCCCCGGGGGGGACAATGAGCAGTTCTTC. It yields the protein CASSPGGDNEQFF. V and J are TRBV6-6 and TRBJ2-1; 8 bases are a match to TRBD2. J gave up 5 bases and V 8 bases, and 5 bases lay outside the gene matches. The CDR3 sequence is 13 residues long. Germline V gene sequence: CDR1 MNHNY, CDR2 SVGAGI (reference sequence).

This clonotype was counted only a few times. Written as DNA, the CDR3 is TGCAGTGCTAGAGACCACGGGGAGCAAAGTAATTCACCCCTCCACTTT. This translates into CSARDHGEQSNSPLHF. V gene TRBV20-1 combines with J gene TRBJ1-6, with D hard to call. The V gene lost 0 bases and the J gene lost 6 bases, with 15 bases spanning the gap. Germline CDR1 and CDR2: DFQATT and SNEGSKA (reference sequence). This CDR3 has 16 amino acids.

This clonotype was seen only a few times. The V gene is TRBV7-7, the J gene TRBJ2-1; D uncertain. The CDR3 contains 14 residues. The germline V and J ends were trimmed by 5 bases and 6 bases, with 14 bases remaining between them. CDR1 is SSHAT and CDR2 is FNYEAQ in the germline V gene (reference sequence). CDR3 amino acids: CASSQGILGNEQFF. The CDR3 nucleotides are TGTGCCAGCAGCCAAGGGATCCTCGGCAATGAGCAGTTCTTC.

This clonotype was detected a few times. The chain recombines TRBV9 with TRBJ2-3; 8 nucleotides align to TRBD2. CDR3 length: 15 amino acids. V trimming: 3 bases; J trimming: 0 bases; junction bases outside the gene matches: 3. CDR1 is SGDLS and CDR2 is YYNGEE in the germline V gene. The CDR3 DNA sequence: TGTGCCAGCAGCGACGGGACTAGGAGCACAGATACGCAGTATTTT. Translating gives CASSDGTRSTDTQYF. Supplemented by reference TRBV9 and TRBJ2-3, the full variable domain reads DSGVTQTPKHLITATGQRVTLRCSPRSGDLSVYWYQQSLDQGLQFLIQYYNGEERAKGNILERFSAQQFPDLHSELNLSSLELGDSALYFCASSDGTRSTDTQYFGPGTRLTVL.

The chain joins TRBV19 to TRBJ2-1; unclear D gene. Germline-derived CDR1 and CDR2 are LNHDA and SQIVND (reference sequence). The CDR3 loop spans 16 amino acids. Trimming removed 1 base at V and 9 bases at J, with 19 bases between. CDR3 region: CASSIVTKPSGGEQFF. The CDR3 bases are TGTGCCAGTAGTATAGTCACTAAACCCTCAGGTGGTGAGCAGTTCTTC.

Only a few counts were recorded for this clonotype. This sequence joins TRBV27 and TRBJ2-1, with 9 bases matching TRBD2. V gave up 4 bases and J gave up 5 bases; unmatched junction bases: 9. The CDR3 is made up of 16 amino acids. Germline V lookup: CDR1 MNHEY, CDR2 SMNVEV (reference sequence). CDR3: CASSSILAGRNNEQFF. CDR3 bases: TGTGCCAGCAGTTCGATTCTAGCGGGGAGAAACAATGAGCAGTTCTTC.

This clonotype has only a few counts. V and J are TRBV29-1 and TRBJ2-2; 12 bases agree with TRBD2. J was trimmed by 7 bases and V by 4 bases; bases with no gene match: 7. The CDR3 extends over 15 amino acids. CDR1 and CDR2 from the germline V gene are SQVTM and ANQGSEA. This CDR3 is CSVGASGGAGGELFF. In DNA, the CDR3 is TGCAGCGTTGGGGCTAGCGGGGGGGCTGGCGGGGAGCTGTTTTTT.

In nucleotides, the CDR3 is TGTGCCAGCAGTTTACCCAGGACAGGGGCCTACGAGCAGTACTTC. Amino acids: CASSLPRTGAYEQYF. The chain couples TRBV12-3 or TRBV12-4 to TRBJ2-7, with TRBD1 identical over 9 bases. This CDR3 is built from 15 residues. With 2 bases clipped from V and 2 bases from J, the junction kept 4 bases outside the gene matches.

This clonotype was observed a few times. V and J are TRBV14 and TRBJ2-4; 7 nucleotides line up with TRBD1. There are 16 residues in the CDR3. V lost 4 bases to trimming and J lost 0 bases; unmatched junction nucleotides: 6. The V gene's germline CDR1 is SGHDN and CDR2 FVKESK. CDR3 region: CASSLGQDEAKNIQYF. DNA for the CDR3: TGTGCCAGCAGCCTCGGACAGGACGAAGCCAAAAACATTCAGTACTTC.